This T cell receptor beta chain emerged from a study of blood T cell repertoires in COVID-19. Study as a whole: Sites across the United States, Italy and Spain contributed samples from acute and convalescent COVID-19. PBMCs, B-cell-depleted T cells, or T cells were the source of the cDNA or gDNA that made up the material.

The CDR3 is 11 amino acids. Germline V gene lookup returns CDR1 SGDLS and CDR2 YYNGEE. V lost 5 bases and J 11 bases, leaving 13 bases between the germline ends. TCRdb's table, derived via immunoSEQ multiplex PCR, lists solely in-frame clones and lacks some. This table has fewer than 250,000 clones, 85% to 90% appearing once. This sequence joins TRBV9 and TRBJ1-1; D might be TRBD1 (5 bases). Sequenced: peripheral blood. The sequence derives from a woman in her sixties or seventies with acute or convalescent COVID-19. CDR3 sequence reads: CASSAGYGAFF. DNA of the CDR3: TGTGCCAGCAGTGCAGGGTATGGGGCTTTCTTT.